The sequence of this T cell receptor beta chain was determined in a study of blood T cell repertoires in COVID-19 (dated by TCRdb to between 2020 and 2021). With regard to the full study: Samples covering the acute and convalescent phases of COVID-19 were provided by collaborators in the United States, Italy and Spain. The prospective study material was composed of cDNA or gDNA derived from T cells, B-cell-depleted T cells, or PBMCs. The dataset comprised deeply sampled blood TCRbeta repertoires from subjects exposed to, actively infected with, or recovered from COVID-19. The repertoires were made available in a free public database intended to serve as a resource for research on the immune response to SARS-CoV-2. The samples were drawn from the first 160 participants of the ongoing ImmuneRACE study and from 1,254 subjects provided by 6 global collaborators. A de-identified subject ID, COVID-19 status, age in years and sex were almost always included in the sample metadata. Where available, HLA class I and class II types were taken from metadata supplied by the sample provider and were not determined by assay-based typing. Findings and caveats that apply to the study as a whole: Clinical and demographic metadata were provided uncurated, with the amount varying by source and participant.

TCRbeta CDR3 regions were amplified from genomic DNA using the immunoSEQ Assay, a bias-controlled multiplex PCR. The original pipeline was this. Nucleated cell counts per sample were estimated from amplification of reference gene primers within the assay. Sequence reads were collapsed and filtered to measure the absolute abundance of every unique TCRbeta CDR3 rearrangement. For each sample, productive Simpson clonality was calculated by taking the square root of Simpson's diversity index across productive rearrangements. TCRdb limited this immuneACCESS table to in-frame rearrangements with V and J called. A share of clones is missing; checked studies link under half to unresolved V genes, and the rest is unexplained. V and J calls and clone size are copied from that table; D and trimming were computed from the DNA. The sample table lists some 11,000 clones, around 90% of them with a count of one. Approximately 30% of the sample goes to the ten largest clones.

CDR1 and CDR2, per the germline V gene, are SGHTA and FQGNSA. Measured from the cysteine to the phenylalanine, the CDR3 is 14 residues long. The only DNA kept is the CDR3, 42 bases in frame from the first base. The junction shows trimming of 5 bases on V and 5 bases on J, and the gene matches do not reach 8 bases of it. About this clone: What this receptor recognizes is not known. Base qualities are not provided; no much larger clone lies one nucleotide away.

The collaborating institutions used their own protocols to collect whole blood in K2EDTA tubes. Collaborator samples were shipped for TCRbeta analysis as frozen whole blood, isolated PBMCs, or DNA extracted from either sample type. The chain joins TRBV7-2 to TRBJ2-5; a stretch of 7 junction bases matches TRBD2. Sequenced input: peripheral blood. This TCR came from a woman in her seventies with active COVID-19. The CDR3 region reads CASSNGLVAETQYF. DNA sequence: TGTGCCAGCAGCAACGGACTAGTGGCGGAGACCCAGTACTTC.